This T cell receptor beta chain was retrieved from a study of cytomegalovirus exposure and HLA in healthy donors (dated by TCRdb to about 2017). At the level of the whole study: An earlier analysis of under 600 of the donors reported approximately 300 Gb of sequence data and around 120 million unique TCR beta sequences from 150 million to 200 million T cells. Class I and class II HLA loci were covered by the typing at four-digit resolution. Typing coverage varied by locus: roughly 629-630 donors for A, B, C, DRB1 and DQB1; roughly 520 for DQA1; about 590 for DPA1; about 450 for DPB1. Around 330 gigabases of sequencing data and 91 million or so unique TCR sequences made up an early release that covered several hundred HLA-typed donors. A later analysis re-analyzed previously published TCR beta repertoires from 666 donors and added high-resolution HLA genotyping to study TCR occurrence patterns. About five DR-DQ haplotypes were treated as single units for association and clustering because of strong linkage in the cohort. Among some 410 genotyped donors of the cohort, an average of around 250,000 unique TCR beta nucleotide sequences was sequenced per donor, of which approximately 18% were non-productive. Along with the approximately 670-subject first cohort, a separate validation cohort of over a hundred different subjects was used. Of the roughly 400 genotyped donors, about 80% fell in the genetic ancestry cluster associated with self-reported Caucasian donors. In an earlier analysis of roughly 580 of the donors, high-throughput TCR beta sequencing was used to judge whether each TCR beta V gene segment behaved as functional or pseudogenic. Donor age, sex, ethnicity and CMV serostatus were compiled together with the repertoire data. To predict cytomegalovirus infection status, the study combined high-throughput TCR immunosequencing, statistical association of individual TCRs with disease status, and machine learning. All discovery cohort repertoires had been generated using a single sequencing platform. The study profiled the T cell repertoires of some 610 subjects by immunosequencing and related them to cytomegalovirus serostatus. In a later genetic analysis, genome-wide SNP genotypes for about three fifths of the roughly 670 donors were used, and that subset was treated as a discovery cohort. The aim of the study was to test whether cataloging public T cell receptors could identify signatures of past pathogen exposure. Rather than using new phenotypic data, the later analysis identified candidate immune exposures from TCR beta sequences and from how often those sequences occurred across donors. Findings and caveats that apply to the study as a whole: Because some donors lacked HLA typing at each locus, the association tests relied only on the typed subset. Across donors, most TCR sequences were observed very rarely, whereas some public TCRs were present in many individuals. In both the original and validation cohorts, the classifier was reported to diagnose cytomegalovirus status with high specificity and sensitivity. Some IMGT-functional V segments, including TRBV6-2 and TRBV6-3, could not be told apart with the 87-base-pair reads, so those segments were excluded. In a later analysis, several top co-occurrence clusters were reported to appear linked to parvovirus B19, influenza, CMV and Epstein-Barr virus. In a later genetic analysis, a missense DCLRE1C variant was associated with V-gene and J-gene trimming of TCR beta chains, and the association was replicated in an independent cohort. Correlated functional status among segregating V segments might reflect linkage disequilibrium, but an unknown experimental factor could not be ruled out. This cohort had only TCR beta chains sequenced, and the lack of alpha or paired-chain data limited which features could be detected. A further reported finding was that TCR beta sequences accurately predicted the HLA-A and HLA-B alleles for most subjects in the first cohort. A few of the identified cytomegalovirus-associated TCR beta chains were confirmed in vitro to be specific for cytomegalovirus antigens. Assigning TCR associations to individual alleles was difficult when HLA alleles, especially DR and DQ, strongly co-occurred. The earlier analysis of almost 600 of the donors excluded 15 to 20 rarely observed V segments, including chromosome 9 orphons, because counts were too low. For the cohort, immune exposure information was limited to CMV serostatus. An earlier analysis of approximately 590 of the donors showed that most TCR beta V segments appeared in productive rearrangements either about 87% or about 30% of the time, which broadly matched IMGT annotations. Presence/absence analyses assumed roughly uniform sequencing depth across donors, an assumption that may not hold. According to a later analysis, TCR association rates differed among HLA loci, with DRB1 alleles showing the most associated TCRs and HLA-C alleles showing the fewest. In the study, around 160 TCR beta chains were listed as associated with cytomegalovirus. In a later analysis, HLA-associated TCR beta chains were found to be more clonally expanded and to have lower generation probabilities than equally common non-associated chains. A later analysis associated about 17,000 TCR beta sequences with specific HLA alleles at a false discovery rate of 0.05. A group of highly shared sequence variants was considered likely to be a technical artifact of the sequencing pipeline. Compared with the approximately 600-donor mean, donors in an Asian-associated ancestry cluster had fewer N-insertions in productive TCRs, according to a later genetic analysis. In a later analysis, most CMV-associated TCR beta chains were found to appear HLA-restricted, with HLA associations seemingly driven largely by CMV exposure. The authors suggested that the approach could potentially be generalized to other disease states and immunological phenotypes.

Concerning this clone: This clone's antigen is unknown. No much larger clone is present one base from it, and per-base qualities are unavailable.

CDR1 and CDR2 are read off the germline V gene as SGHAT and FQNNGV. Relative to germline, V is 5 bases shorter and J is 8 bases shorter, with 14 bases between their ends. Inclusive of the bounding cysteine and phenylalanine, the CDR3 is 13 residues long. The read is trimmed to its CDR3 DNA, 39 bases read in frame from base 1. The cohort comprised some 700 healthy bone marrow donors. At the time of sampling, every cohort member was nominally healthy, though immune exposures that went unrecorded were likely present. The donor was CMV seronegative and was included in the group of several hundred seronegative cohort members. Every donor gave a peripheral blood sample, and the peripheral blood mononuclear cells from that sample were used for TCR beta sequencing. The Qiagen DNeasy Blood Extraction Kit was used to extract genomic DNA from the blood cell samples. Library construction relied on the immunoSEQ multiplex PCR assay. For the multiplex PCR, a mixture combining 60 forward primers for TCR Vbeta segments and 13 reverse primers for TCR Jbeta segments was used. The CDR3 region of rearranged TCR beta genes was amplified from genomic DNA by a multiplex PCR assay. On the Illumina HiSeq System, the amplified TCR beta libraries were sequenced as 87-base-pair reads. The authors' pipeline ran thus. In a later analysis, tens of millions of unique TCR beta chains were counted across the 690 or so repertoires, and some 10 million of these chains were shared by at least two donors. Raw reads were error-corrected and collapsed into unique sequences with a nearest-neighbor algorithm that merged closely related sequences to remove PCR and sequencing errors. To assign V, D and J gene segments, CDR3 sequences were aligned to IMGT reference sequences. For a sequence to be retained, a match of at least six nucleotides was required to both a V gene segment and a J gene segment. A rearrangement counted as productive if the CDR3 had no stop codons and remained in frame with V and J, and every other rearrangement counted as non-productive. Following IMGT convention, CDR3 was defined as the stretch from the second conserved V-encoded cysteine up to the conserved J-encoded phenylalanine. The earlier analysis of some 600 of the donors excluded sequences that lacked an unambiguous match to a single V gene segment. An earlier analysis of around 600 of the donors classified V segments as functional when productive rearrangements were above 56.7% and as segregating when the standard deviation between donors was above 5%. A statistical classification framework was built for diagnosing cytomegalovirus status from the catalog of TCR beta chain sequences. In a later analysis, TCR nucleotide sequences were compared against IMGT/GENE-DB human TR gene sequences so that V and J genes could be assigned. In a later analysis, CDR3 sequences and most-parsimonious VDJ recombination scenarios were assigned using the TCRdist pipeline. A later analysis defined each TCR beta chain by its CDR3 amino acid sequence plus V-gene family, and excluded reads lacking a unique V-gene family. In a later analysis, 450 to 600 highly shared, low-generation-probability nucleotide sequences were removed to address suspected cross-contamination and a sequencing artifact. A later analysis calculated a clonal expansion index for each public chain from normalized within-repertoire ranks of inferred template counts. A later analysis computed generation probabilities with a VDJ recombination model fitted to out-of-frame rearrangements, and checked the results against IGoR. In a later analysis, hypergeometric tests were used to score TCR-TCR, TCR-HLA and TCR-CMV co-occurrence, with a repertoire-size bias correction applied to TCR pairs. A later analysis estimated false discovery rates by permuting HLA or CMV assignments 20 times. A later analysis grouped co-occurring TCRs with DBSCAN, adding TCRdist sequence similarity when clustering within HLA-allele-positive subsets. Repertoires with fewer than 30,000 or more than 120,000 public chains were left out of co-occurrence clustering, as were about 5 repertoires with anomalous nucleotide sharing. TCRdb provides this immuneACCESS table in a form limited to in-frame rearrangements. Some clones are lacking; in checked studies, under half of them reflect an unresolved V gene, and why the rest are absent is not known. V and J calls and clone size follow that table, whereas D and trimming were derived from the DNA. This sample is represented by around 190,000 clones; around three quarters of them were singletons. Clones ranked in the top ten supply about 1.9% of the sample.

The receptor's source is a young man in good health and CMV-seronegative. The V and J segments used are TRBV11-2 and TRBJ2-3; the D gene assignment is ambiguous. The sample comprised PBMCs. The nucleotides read TGTGCCAGCAGCCCTATTGCGAGAGCTACGCAGTATTTT. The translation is CASSPIARATQYF.